This is a list of T cell receptor beta chains from one sample in a study of T cells in Graves' hyperthyroidism and ophthalmopathy. TCRdb recomputed calls from the multiplex PCR reads with MiXCR, one row per CDR3 protein. The data hold about 360,000 distinct CDR3 sequences, with around an eighth observed a single time. Sequencing was carried out using blood. The receptors come from a man younger than 45 with Graves' hyperthyroidism that later progressed to Graves' ophthalmopathy. CDR3s include the opening cysteine and the closing phenylalanine or tryptophan. Fields, in order: D gene, V gene, J gene, clone size, CDR3 DNA, CDR3 protein. D genes are given only for firm matches. The size of a clone is reported for some rows only, either as once, few or many, or as a class for expanded clones.

>.|TRBV30|TRBJ1-5|many
TGTGCCTGGAGTTTCAGAAACAATCAGCCCCAGCATTTT
CAWSFRNNQPQHF
>.|TRBV3-1|TRBJ2-5|many
TGTGCCAGCAGCCAAGGCCGGCGGGTCCGGACTACCTTGGAGACCCAGTACTTC
CASSQGRRVRTTLETQYF
>TRBD1|TRBV20-1|TRBJ1-2|few
TGCAGTGCTAGAGCCACGACAGGGGGCTTCTATGGCTACACCTTC
CSARATTGGFYGYTF
>.|TRBV19|TRBJ1-1|many
TGTGCCAGTAGTATCAAAGGACGGAACACTGAAGCTTTCTTT
CASSIKGRNTEAFF
>.|TRBV20-1|TRBJ1-5|many
TGCAGTGCCCAACAGGGAAGCAATCAGCCCCAGCATTTT
CSAQQGSNQPQHF
>TRBD1|TRBV20-1|TRBJ1-1|many
TGCAGTGCTACAAGGGACAGGGGGTTTATGAACACTGAAGCTTTCTTT
CSATRDRGFMNTEAFF
>.|TRBV30|TRBJ1-6|few
TGTGCCTGGAGTACGGGGGCAAATTCACCCCTCCACTTT
CAWSTGANSPLHF
>TRBD2|TRBV7-3|TRBJ2-3|many
TGTGCCAGTTCCCGGACTAGCGGGGCGGCAGATACGCAGTATTTT
CASSRTSGAADTQYF
>.|TRBV7-8|TRBJ2-5|.
TGTGCCAGCAGCTTAGCGGGGGACCAAGAGACCCAGTACTTC
CASSLAGDQETQYF
>.|TRBV2|TRBJ1-5|.
TGTGCCAGCAGTGAGACACCTAGCACCCAGCCCCAGCATTTT
CASSETPSTQPQHF
>.|TRBV28|TRBJ1-5|many
TGTGCCAGCAGGCCTACAAGGCTATTCAATCAGCCCCAGCATTTT
CASRPTRLFNQPQHF
>.|TRBV24-1|TRBJ2-7|few
TGTGCCACCAGTGAGTCGACAGGTTTTTCCTACGAGCAGTACTTC
CATSESTGFSYEQYF
>.|TRBV14|TRBJ1-1|few
TGTGCCAGCAGCCAAGGATATAGGGCGCCCCTGAACACTGAAGCTTTCTTT
CASSQGYRAPLNTEAFF
>.|TRBV27|TRBJ1-1|many
TGTGCCAGCAGTCCCCGGGGGACCGAGGCTTTCTTT
CASSPRGTEAFF
>.|TRBV12-3/TRBV12-4|TRBJ1-5|many
TGTGCCAGCAGTTGGAGTGGCAATCAGCCCCAGCATTTT
CASSWSGNQPQHF
>TRBD1|TRBV6-1|TRBJ2-7|few
TGTGCCAGCAGGACCACCGGGACAGGGCGCTACGAGCAGTACTTC
CASRTTGTGRYEQYF
>.|TRBV2|TRBJ2-4|many
TGTGCCAGCAGTACCCCGATAGCCAAAAACATTCAGTACTTC
CASSTPIAKNIQYF
>.|TRBV11-2|TRBJ1-4|many
TGTGCCAGCAGCTTAAGGGCTGCAACTAATGAAAAACTGTTTTTT
CASSLRAATNEKLFF
>TRBD1|TRBV18|TRBJ2-5|many
TGTGCCAGCTCACCTTTGGGACAGGCACAAGAGACCCAGTACTTC
CASSPLGQAQETQYF
>.|TRBV6-1|TRBJ1-6|many
TGTGCCAGCAGTTACCAGGCGGGGGAAGCACCCCTCCACTTT
CASSYQAGEAPLHF
>.|TRBV28|TRBJ1-4|many
TGTGCCAGCAGTCCTCACAGATTCCGCGAAAAACTGTTTTTT
CASSPHRFREKLFF
>.|TRBV6-5|TRBJ1-4|many
TGTGCCAGCAGTTACTCGATCAGGGTGGCAACTAATGAAAAACTGTTTTTT
CASSYSIRVATNEKLFF
>.|TRBV27|TRBJ2-7|many
TGTGCCAGCAGTCCCATAGGGGTGGCCGGCTCCTACGAGCAGTACTTC
CASSPIGVAGSYEQYF
>.|TRBV29-1|TRBJ2-7|.
TGCAGCGTTGAAGTTGAAGGACCGATAAGCTACGAGCAGTACTTC
CSVEVEGPISYEQYF
>TRBD1|TRBV20-1|TRBJ2-1|many
TGCAGTGCTAGAGTATACATCAAGCGGACAGGGGAGCAGTTCTTC
CSARVYIKRTGEQFF
>TRBD1|TRBV7-9|TRBJ2-7|.
TGTGCCAGCAGCTGGATAACCGGGACAGGGTCCCACGAGCAGTACTTC
CASSWITGTGSHEQYF
>.|TRBV13|TRBJ1-6|many
TGTGCCAGCAGCTCACAGGGAATAACTTCACCCCTCCACTTT
CASSSQGITSPLHF
>.|TRBV19|TRBJ1-5|few
TGTGCCAGTAGATCCCCGGGGAATCAGCCCCAGCATTTT
CASRSPGNQPQHF
>TRBD1|TRBV7-9|TRBJ2-7|many
TGTGCCAGCAGCCACGGGGACAGAACCTACGAGCAGTACTTC
CASSHGDRTYEQYF
>.|TRBV18|TRBJ1-4|few
TGTGCCAGCTCACCACCAAACAGGGTTAATGAAAAACTGTTTTTT
CASSPPNRVNEKLFF
>.|TRBV28|TRBJ1-2|many
TGTGCCAGCAGTCCGCAGGACTATGGCTACACCTTC
CASSPQDYGYTF
>TRBD2|TRBV7-9|TRBJ2-3|.
TGTGCCAGCAGCCCCCCCGCACCGGGACTAGCGGGGGTAAGCACAGATACGCAGTATTTT
CASSPPAPGLAGVSTDTQYF
>.|TRBV11-2|TRBJ2-1|few
TGTGCCAGCAGCCCCCCAGGGGACTCCTACAATGAGCAGTTCTTC
CASSPPGDSYNEQFF
>.|TRBV30|TRBJ2-5|few
TGTGCCTGGCGAAAAAGTGGGCAAGAGACCCAGTACTTC
CAWRKSGQETQYF
>.|TRBV6-6|TRBJ2-5|.
TGTGCCAGCAGTTACTCGGGCGCTAAGGGAACCCAGTACTTC
CASSYSGAKGTQYF
>.|TRBV10-1|TRBJ2-7|few
TGCGCCAGCAGTGAGTCGAGCAGGGGTACCTACGAGCAGTACTTC
CASSESSRGTYEQYF
>.|TRBV6-1|TRBJ1-6|many
TGTGCCAGCCTATTTTGGGACCATAATTCACCCCTCCACTTT
CASLFWDHNSPLHF
>TRBD1|TRBV6-1|TRBJ1-1|many
TGTGCCAGCAGTCCAATATCCAGGGGGTGGACTGAAGCTTTCTTT
CASSPISRGWTEAFF
>.|TRBV18|TRBJ2-7|few
TGTGCCAGCTCCCCGAACGGGGATCGCTACGAGCAGTACTTC
CASSPNGDRYEQYF
>TRBD2|TRBV3-1|TRBJ2-2|.
TGTGCCAGCACACGGGGGGGAACCGGGGAGCTGTTTTTT
CASTRGGTGELFF
>.|TRBV20-1|TRBJ2-5|few
TGCAGTGCTAGAGATTTCTGGCAAGAGACCCAGTACTTC
CSARDFWQETQYF
>.|TRBV4-1|TRBJ1-5|.
TGCGCCAGCAGCCCCCGGTACGATAGCAATCAGCCCCAGCATTTT
CASSPRYDSNQPQHF
>.|TRBV12-3/TRBV12-4|TRBJ1-2|many
TGTGCCAGCAGGCTCAAGGGAGGTGCCTATGGCTACACCTTC
CASRLKGGAYGYTF
>.|TRBV30|TRBJ1-1|many
TGTGCCTGGAAGTGGGGGCAGGCGGGGACTGAAGCTTTCTTT
CAWKWGQAGTEAFF
>.|TRBV20-1|TRBJ1-1|many
TGCAGTGCTGAGGGGGGTAGCACTGAAGCTTTCTTT
CSAEGGSTEAFF
>TRBD2|TRBV27|TRBJ2-1|many
TGTGCCAGCAGTTCAAACCTAGCGGTTAAGTACAATGAGCAGTTCTTC
CASSSNLAVKYNEQFF
>.|TRBV5-1|TRBJ2-7|few
TGCGCCAGCAGCCCACTACAGAGACATCCCTACGAGCAGTACTTC
CASSPLQRHPYEQYF
>.|TRBV11-2|TRBJ1-3|few
TGTGCCAGCAGATATACAGCGAGCTCTGGAAACACCATATATTTT
CASRYTASSGNTIYF
>.|TRBV6-5|TRBJ2-7|many
TGTGCCAGCAGTTACTCGCCCGGGGTGGACGAGCAGTACTTC
CASSYSPGVDEQYF
>.|TRBV5-1|TRBJ2-2|few
TGCGCCAGCAGTCCGCGGGCAGGGGTCACCGGGGAGCTGTTTTTT
CASSPRAGVTGELFF
>TRBD1|TRBV6-1|TRBJ2-7|few
TGTGCCAGCAGCGAACCGGGTGACAGGGATAGGCAGTACTTC
CASSEPGDRDRQYF
>.|TRBV30|TRBJ1-3|.
TGTGCCTGGAGCTCGACCAGAAAATTCGGAAACACCATATATTTT
CAWSSTRKFGNTIYF
>TRBD2|TRBV5-1|TRBJ2-7|few
TGCGCCAGCAGCTTAGGCCCGGGGGGGGCCGGCTCCTACGAGCAGTACTTC
CASSLGPGGAGSYEQYF
>TRBD1|TRBV7-9|TRBJ2-7|few
TGTGCCAGCAGCTTTCCGACAGGGGGCCACACCTACGAGCAGTACTTC
CASSFPTGGHTYEQYF
>.|TRBV27|TRBJ2-1|few
TGTGCCAGCAGTCGTTCAGACAGCTACAATGAGCAGTTCTTC
CASSRSDSYNEQFF
>TRBD1|TRBV9|TRBJ1-1|few
TGTGCCAGCAGCGTAGTAGGGACAGCGAACACTGAAGCTTTCTTT
CASSVVGTANTEAFF
>.|TRBV20-1|TRBJ2-1|few
TGCAGTGCTCCCTGGTATGGTAATGAGCAGTTCTTC
CSAPWYGNEQFF